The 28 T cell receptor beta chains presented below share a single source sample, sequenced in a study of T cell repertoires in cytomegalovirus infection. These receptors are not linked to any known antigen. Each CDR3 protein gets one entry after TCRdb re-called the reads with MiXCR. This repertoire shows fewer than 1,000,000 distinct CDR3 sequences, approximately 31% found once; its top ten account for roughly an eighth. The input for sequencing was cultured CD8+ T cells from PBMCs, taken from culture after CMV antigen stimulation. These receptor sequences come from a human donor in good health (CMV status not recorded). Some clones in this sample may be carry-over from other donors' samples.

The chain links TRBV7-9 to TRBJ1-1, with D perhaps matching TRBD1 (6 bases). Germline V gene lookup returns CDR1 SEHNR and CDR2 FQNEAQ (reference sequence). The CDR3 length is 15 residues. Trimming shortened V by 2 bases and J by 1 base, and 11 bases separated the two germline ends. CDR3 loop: CASSLMDSPNTEAFF. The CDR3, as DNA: TGTGCCAGCAGCTTAATGGACAGTCCGAACACTGAAGCTTTCTTT.

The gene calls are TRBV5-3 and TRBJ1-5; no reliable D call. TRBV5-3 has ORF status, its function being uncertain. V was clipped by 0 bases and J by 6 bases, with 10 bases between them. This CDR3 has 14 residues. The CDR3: CARSLDRGSQPQHF. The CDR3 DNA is TGTGCCAGAAGCTTGGACAGAGGCAGTCAGCCCCAGCATTTT.

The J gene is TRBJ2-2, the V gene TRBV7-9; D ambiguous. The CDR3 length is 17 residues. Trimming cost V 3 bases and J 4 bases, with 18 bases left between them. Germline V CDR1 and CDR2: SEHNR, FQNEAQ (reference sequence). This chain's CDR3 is CASSLPVRTATTGELFF. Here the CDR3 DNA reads TGTGCCAGCAGCTTGCCAGTGCGGACCGCCACCACCGGGGAGCTGTTTTTT. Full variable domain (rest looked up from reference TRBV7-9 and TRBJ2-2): DTGVSQNPRHKITKRGQNVTFRCDPISEHNRLYWYRQTLGQGPEFLTYFQNEAQLEKSRLLSDRFSAERPKGSFSTLEIQRTEQGDSAMYLCASSLPVRTATTGELFFGEGSRLTVL.

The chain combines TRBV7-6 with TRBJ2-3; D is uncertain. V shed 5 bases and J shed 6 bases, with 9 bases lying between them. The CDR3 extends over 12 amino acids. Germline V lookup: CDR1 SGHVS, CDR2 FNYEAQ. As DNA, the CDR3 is TGTGCCAGCAGCACAGAGCAGGATACGCAGTATTTT. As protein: CASSTEQDTQYF.

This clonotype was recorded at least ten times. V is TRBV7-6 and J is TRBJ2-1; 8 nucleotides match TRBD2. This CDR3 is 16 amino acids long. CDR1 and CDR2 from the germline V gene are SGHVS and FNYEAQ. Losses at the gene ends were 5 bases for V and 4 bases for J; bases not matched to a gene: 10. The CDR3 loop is CASSLREGGGYNEQFF. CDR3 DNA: TGTGCCAGCAGCCTCCGGGAGGGCGGGGGTTACAATGAGCAGTTCTTC.

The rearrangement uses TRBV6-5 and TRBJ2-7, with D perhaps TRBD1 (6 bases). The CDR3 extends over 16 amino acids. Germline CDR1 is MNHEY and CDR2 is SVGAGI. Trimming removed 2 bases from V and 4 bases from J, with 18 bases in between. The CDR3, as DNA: TGTGCCAGCAGTTACGTGACAGGACTCAATTCATACGAGCAGTACTTC. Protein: CASSYVTGLNSYEQYF.

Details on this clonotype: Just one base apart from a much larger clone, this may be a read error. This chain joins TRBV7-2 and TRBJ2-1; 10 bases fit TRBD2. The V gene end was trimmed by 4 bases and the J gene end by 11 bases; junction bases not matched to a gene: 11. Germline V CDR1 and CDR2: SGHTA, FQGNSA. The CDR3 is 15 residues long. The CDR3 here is CASSSLAGAGNKQFF. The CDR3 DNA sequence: TGTGCCAGCAGCTCTCTAGCGGGGGCGGGGAATAAGCAGTTCTTC.

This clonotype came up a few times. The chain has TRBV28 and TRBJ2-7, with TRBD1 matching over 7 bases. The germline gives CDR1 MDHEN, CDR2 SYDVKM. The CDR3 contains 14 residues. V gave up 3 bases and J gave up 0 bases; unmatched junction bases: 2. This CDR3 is CASSLGTVSYEQYV. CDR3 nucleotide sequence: TGTGCCAGCAGTTTGGGGACAGTCTCCTACGAGCAGTACGTC.

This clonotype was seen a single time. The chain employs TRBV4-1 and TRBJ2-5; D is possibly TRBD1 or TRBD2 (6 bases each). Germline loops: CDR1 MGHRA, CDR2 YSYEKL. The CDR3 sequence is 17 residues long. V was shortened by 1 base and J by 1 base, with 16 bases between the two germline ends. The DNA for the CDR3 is TGCGCCAGCAGCCAAGTTAGGACGGGGGCCTCCCAAGAGACCCAGTACTTC. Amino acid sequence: CASSQVRTGASQETQYF.

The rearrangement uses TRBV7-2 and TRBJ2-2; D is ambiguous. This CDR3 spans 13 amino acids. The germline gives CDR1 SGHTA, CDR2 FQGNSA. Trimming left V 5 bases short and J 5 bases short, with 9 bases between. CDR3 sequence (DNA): TGTGCCAGCAGCATTTCCGGGACCGGGGAGCTGTTTTTT. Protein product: CASSISGTGELFF.

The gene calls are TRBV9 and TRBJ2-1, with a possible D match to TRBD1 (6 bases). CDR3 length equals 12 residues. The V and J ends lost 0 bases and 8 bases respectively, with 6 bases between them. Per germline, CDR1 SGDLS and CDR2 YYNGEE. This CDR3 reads CASSVDRDEQFF. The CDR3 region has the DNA TGTGCCAGCAGCGTAGACAGGGATGAGCAGTTCTTC.

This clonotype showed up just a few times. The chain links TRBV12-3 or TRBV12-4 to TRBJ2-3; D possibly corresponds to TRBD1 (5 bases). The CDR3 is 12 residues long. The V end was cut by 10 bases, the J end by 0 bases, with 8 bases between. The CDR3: CATRVSTDTQYF. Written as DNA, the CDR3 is TGTGCCACCAGGGTGAGCACAGATACGCAGTATTTT.

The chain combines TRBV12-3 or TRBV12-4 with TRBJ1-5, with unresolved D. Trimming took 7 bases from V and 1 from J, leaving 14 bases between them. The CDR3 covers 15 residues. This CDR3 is CASTLNDGSNQPQHF. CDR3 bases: TGTGCCAGCACCCTCAACGACGGAAGCAATCAGCCCCAGCATTTT.

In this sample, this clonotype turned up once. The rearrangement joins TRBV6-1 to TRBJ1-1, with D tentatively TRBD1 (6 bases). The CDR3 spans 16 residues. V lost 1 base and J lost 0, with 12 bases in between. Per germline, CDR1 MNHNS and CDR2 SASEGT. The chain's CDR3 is CASSEEWGLLNTEAFF. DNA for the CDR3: TGTGCCAGCAGTGAAGAATGGGGGCTCTTGAACACTGAAGCTTTCTTT.

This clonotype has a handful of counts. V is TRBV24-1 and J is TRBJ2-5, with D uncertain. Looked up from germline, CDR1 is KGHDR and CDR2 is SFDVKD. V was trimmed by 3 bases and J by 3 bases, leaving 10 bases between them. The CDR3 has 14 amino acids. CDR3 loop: CATSDPAREETQYF. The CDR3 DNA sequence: TGTGCCACCAGTGATCCAGCCCGTGAAGAGACCCAGTACTTC.

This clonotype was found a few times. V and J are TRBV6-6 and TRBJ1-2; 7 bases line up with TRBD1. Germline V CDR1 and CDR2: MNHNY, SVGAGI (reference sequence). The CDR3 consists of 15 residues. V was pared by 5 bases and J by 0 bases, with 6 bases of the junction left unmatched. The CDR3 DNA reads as TGTGCCAGCAGTATACAGGGGCGCTCTAACTATGGCTACACCTTC. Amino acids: CASSIQGRSNYGYTF.

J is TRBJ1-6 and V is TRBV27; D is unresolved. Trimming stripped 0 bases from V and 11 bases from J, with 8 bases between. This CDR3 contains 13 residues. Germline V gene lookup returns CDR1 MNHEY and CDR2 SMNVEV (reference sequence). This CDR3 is CASSLSRTAPLHF. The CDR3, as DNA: TGTGCCAGCAGTTTATCGCGGACCGCACCCCTCCACTTT.

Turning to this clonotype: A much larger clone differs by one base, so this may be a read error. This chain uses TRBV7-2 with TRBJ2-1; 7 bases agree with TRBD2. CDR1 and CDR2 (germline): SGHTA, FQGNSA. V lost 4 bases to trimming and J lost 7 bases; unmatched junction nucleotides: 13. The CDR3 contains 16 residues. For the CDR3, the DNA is TGTGCCAGCAGCTCGGAGCTTAGTGTACTAGCGAATGAGCAGTTCTTC. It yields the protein CASSSELSVLANEQFF. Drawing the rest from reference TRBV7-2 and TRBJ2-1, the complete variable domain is GAGVSQSPSNKVTEKGKDVELRCDPISGHTALYWYRQSLGQGLEFLIYFQGNSAPDKSGLPSDRFSAERTGGSVSTLTIQRTQQEDSAVYLCASSSELSVLANEQFFGPGTRLTVL.

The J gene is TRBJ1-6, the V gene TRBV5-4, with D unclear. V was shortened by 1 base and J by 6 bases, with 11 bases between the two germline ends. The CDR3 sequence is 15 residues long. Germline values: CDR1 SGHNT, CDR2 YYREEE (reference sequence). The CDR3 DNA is TGTGCCAGCAGCTTGAGGCGGACTTTTAATTCACCCCTCCACTTT. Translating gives CASSLRRTFNSPLHF.

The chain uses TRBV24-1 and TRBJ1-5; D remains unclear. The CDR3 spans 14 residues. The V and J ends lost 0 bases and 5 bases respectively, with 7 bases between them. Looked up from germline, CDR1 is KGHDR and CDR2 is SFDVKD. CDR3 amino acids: CATSDLGRDQPQHF. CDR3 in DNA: TGTGCCACCAGTGATTTGGGCAGAGATCAGCCCCAGCATTTT.

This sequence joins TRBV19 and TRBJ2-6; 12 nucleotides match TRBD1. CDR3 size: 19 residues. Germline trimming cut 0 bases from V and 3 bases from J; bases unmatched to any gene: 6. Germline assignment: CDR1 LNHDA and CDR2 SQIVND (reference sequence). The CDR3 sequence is CASSIEAGQGAVGANVLTF. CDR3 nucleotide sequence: TGTGCCAGTAGTATAGAAGCGGGACAGGGGGCTGTTGGGGCCAACGTCCTGACTTTC.

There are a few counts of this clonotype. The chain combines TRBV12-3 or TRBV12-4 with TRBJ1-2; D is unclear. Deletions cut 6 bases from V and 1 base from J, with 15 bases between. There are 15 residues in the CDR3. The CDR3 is CASSPTVHHNYGYTF. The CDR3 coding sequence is TGTGCCAGCAGCCCTACAGTCCACCATAACTATGGCTACACCTTC.

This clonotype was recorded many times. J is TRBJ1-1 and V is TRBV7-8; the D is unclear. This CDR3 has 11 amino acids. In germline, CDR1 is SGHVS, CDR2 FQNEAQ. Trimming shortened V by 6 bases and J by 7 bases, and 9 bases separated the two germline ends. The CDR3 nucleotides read TGTGCCAGCAGTCTTCAGAATGAAGCTTTCTTT. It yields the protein CASSLQNEAFF.

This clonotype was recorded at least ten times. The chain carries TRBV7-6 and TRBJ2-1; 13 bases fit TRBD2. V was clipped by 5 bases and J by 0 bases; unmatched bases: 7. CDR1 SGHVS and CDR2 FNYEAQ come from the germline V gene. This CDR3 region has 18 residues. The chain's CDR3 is CASSPRTSGGGSYNEQFF. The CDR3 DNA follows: TGTGCCAGCAGCCCTCGGACTAGCGGGGGCGGCTCCTACAATGAGCAGTTCTTC. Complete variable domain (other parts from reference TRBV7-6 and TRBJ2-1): GAGVSQSPRYKVTKRGQDVALRCDPISGHVSLYWYRQALGQGPEFLTYFNYEAQQDKSGLPNDRFSAERPEGSISTLTIQRTEQRDSAMYRCASSPRTSGGGSYNEQFFGPGTRLTVL.

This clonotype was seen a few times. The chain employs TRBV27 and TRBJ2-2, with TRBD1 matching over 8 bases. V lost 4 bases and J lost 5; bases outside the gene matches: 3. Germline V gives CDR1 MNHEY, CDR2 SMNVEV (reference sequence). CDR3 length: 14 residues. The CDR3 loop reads CASSSTGVTGELFF. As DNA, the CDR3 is TGTGCCAGCAGTTCGACAGGGGTTACCGGGGAGCTGTTTTTT.

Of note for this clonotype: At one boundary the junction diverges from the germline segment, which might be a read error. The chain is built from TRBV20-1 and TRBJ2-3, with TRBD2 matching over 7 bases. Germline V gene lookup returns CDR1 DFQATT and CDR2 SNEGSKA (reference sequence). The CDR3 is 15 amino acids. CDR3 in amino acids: CSARGGDYPGDTQYF. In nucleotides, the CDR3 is TGCAGTGCAAGAGGAGGGGACTACCCAGGGGATACGCAGTATTTT.

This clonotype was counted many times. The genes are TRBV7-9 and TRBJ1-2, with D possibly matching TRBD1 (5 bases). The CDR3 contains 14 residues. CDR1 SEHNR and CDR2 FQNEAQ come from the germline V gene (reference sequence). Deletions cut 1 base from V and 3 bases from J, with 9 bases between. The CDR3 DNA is TGTGCCAGCAGCTTAGTAGGGGTCGACTATGGCTACACCTTC. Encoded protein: CASSLVGVDYGYTF.

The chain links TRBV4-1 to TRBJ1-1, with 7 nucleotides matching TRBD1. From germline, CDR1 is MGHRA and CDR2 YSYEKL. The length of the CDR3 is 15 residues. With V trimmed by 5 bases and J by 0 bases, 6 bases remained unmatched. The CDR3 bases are TGCGCCAGCAGCACAATAGACAGGGTGAACACTGAAGCTTTCTTT. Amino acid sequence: CASSTIDRVNTEAFF.